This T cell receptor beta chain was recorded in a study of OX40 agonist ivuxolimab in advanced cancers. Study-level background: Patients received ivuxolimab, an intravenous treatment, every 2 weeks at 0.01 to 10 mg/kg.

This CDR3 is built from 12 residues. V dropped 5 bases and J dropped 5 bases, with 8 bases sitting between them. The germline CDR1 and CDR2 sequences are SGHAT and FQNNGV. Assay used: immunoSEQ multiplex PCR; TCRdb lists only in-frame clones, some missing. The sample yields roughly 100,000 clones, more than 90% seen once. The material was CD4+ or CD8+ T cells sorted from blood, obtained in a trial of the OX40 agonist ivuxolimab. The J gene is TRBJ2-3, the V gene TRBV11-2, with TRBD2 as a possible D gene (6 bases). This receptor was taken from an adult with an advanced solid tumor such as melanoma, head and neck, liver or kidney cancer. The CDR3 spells CASSEGGDTQYF. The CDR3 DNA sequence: TGTGCCAGCAGCGAGGGAGGAGATACGCAGTATTTT.